The rows below give T cell receptor beta chains drawn from one sample of a study of blood T cell repertoires in COVID-19. Using immunoSEQ multiplex PCR, the repertoire was profiled, and TCRdb retains in-frame clones only, with some absent. The data contain 100,000 or so clones, roughly 76% of them singletons. The sequenced material came from peripheral blood. The receptors were sampled from a human donor in a cohort sampled during active COVID-19. Each CDR3 is given with its conserved first and last residue. The D gene is left open where the match is weak. A row's size may be missing; if present it is once, few, many or a size class.

CDR3 length,D gene,J gene,V gene,clone size,CDR3 protein,CDR3 DNA
17,NA,TRBJ1-5,TRBV5-4,NA,CASSAGEKGGSNQPQHF,TGTGCCAGCAGCGCGGGGGAAAAGGGCGGAAGCAATCAGCCCCAGCATTTT
15,NA,TRBJ2-1,TRBV6-2/TRBV6-3,once,CASSYSYREGNEQFF,TGTGCCAGCAGTTACTCGTACAGGGAGGGTAATGAGCAGTTCTTC
14,TRBD2,TRBJ2-7,TRBV7-9,NA,CASRTSGGASEQYF,TGTGCCAGCCGAACTAGCGGGGGGGCGTCCGAGCAGTACTTC
15,TRBD2,TRBJ2-1,TRBV7-3,NA,CASSLTQGGASEQFF,TGTGCCAGCAGCTTAACGCAGGGAGGGGCATCTGAGCAGTTCTTC
14,TRBD1,TRBJ2-7,TRBV28,NA,CASSLGTGRSEQYF,TGTGCCAGCAGTTTGGGGACAGGGAGGAGCGAGCAGTACTTC
13,TRBD1,TRBJ1-2,TRBV28,NA,CASSSQGAYGYTF,TGTGCCAGCAGTTCACAGGGGGCCTATGGCTACACCTTC
13,NA,TRBJ1-1,TRBV7-3,NA,CASSFGENTEAFF,TGTGCCAGCAGCTTCGGAGAGAACACTGAAGCTTTCTTT
15,TRBD2,TRBJ2-5,TRBV11-2,few,CASSLQGLAEETQYF,TGTGCCAGCAGCCTACAGGGACTAGCCGAAGAGACCCAGTACTTC
14,NA,TRBJ1-2,TRBV3-1/TRBV3-2,once,CASSQGQINYGYTF,TGTGCCAGCAGCCAAGGCCAGATCAACTATGGCTACACCTTC
12,NA,TRBJ2-5,TRBV11-2,NA,CASSRQEETQYF,TGTGCCAGCAGCCGACAGGAAGAGACCCAGTACTTC
15,NA,TRBJ2-7,TRBV21-1,NA,CASSNGGQQSYEQYF,TGTGCCAGCAGCAATGGGGGACAGCAGTCCTACGAGCAGTACTTC
12,NA,TRBJ2-2,TRBV12-3/TRBV12-4,NA,CASSFSAGELFF,TGTGCCAGCAGTTTTTCCGCCGGGGAGCTGTTTTTT
14,TRBD1,TRBJ2-7,TRBV4-1,NA,CASSQGDRGDEQYF,TGCGCCAGCAGCCAGGGAGACAGGGGCGACGAGCAGTACTTC
17,TRBD2,TRBJ2-4,TRBV4-1,NA,CASSQLTSGGVKNIQYF,TGCGCCAGCAGCCAATTGACTAGCGGGGGAGTCAAAAACATTCAGTACTTC
16,TRBD1,TRBJ2-7,TRBV7-2,NA,CASSLLPGQGAYEQYF,TGTGCCAGCAGCTTATTGCCTGGGCAGGGGGCTTACGAGCAGTACTTC
13,NA,TRBJ1-1,TRBV7-9,NA,CASRNQENTEAFF,TGTGCCAGCAGGAATCAGGAGAACACTGAAGCTTTCTTT
18,NA,TRBJ1-2,TRBV5-1,NA,CASSLDTVRRARGDGYTF,TGCGCCAGCAGCTTGGATACCGTTCGTAGGGCACGGGGGGATGGCTACACCTTC
13,NA,TRBJ1-2,TRBV4-1,NA,CASTLQPGYGYTF,TGCGCCAGCACCTTGCAACCAGGGTATGGCTACACCTTC
15,TRBD2,TRBJ2-1,TRBV6-5,NA,CASSFKRGARNEQFF,TGTGCCAGCAGTTTCAAGCGGGGGGCCCGGAATGAGCAGTTCTTC
14,NA,TRBJ1-1,TRBV9,NA,CASSVAMVNTEAFF,TGTGCCAGCAGCGTAGCTATGGTGAACACTGAAGCTTTCTTT
17,NA,TRBJ2-1,TRBV11-3,NA,CASSPYRDSATYNEQFF,TGTGCCAGCAGCCCCTATCGTGATAGCGCAACCTACAATGAGCAGTTCTTC
12,NA,TRBJ2-5,TRBV18,NA,CASSENRETQYF,TGTGCCAGCTCAGAGAATAGAGAGACCCAGTACTTC
14,NA,TRBJ1-4,TRBV27,once,CASKGLGTNEKLFF,TGTGCCAGCAAGGGGCTAGGTACTAATGAAAAACTGTTTTTT
14,TRBD1,TRBJ2-7,TRBV7-2,NA,CASSFRQGSYEQYF,TGTGCCAGCAGCTTCAGACAGGGCTCCTACGAGCAGTACTTC
16,TRBD1,TRBJ1-2,TRBV9,NA,CASSVDGTGKNYGYTF,TGTGCCAGCAGCGTAGACGGGACAGGTAAAAACTATGGCTACACCTTC
13,TRBD1,TRBJ1-1,TRBV5-4,once,CASTPSNRGLTFF,TGTGCCAGCACCCCGTCTAACAGGGGTTTGACTTTCTTT
17,NA,TRBJ1-4,TRBV3-1/TRBV3-2,NA,CASSQDPSPGIGEKLFF,TGTGCCAGCAGCCAAGACCCCTCCCCGGGGATCGGTGAAAAACTGTTTTTT
14,TRBD1,TRBJ2-5,TRBV7-9,NA,CASSSQARGETQYF,TGTGCCAGCAGCTCCCAGGCCAGGGGGGAGACCCAGTACTTC
14,NA,TRBJ1-2,TRBV21-1,few,CASSNTGGDYGYTF,TGTGCCAGCAGCAACACAGGGGGGGACTATGGCTACACCTTC
14,NA,TRBJ2-7,TRBV28,NA,CASRTTGAGYEQYF,TGTGCCAGCAGAACGACAGGAGCAGGCTACGAGCAGTACTTC
13,TRBD1,TRBJ1-2,TRBV6-5,NA,CASGPGQYYGYTF,TGTGCCAGCGGCCCGGGACAGTACTATGGCTACACCTTC
16,NA,TRBJ2-1,TRBV5-6,NA,CASSLGLLSSYNEQFF,TGTGCCAGCAGCCTCGGACTGTTAAGCTCCTACAATGAGCAGTTCTTC
13,NA,TRBJ1-2,TRBV7-9,NA,CASSPGQGYGYTF,TGTGCCAGCAGCCCGGGACAAGGGTATGGCTACACCTTC
17,TRBD1,TRBJ1-6,TRBV3-1/TRBV3-2,NA,CASSHDAPGQGNSPLHF,TGTGCCAGCAGCCACGACGCTCCGGGACAGGGTAATTCACCCCTCCACTTT
17,TRBD2,TRBJ2-5,TRBV3-1/TRBV3-2,NA,CASSQRRLAEWQETQYF,TGTGCCAGCAGCCAAAGGAGACTAGCGGAGTGGCAAGAGACCCAGTACTTC
16,NA,TRBJ1-3,TRBV6-5,NA,CASSYSAQGSRNTIYF,TGTGCCAGCAGTTACTCCGCGCAGGGAAGTAGAAACACCATATATTTT
15,NA,TRBJ1-1,TRBV5-6,NA,CASSLIGVENTEAFF,TGTGCCAGCAGCTTGATCGGGGTTGAGAACACTGAAGCTTTCTTT
18,TRBD1,TRBJ1-6,TRBV5-1,NA,CASSPRGDRGRYNSPLHF,TGCGCCAGCAGCCCGCGCGGGGACAGGGGGCGCTATAATTCACCCCTCCACTTT
15,NA,TRBJ1-2,TRBV6-5,once,CASSYSASRPYGYTF,TGTGCCAGCAGTTACAGCGCCAGCCGACCCTATGGCTACACCTTC
11,TRBD2,TRBJ2-1,TRBV12-3/TRBV12-4,NA,CASRAGLAEFF,TGTGCCAGCAGAGCGGGACTAGCGGAGTTCTTC
13,NA,TRBJ1-5,TRBV12-3/TRBV12-4,NA,CASSTGTNQPQHF,TGTGCCAGCAGCACAGGGACCAATCAGCCCCAGCATTTT
14,TRBD2,TRBJ2-5,TRBV3-1/TRBV3-2,NA,CASSRGGGEETQYF,TGTGCCAGCAGCCGTGGCGGGGGGGAAGAGACCCAGTACTTC
14,NA,TRBJ2-7,TRBV30,NA,CAWSVQDRRIEQYF,TGTGCCTGGAGTGTACAGGACCGTAGGATCGAGCAGTACTTC
16,TRBD2,TRBJ2-5,TRBV7-6,NA,CASSLVSGVFRETQYF,TGTGCCAGCAGCTTAGTTAGCGGGGTCTTTCGAGAGACCCAGTACTTC
12,NA,TRBJ2-7,TRBV23-1,NA,CASIRGYGEQYF,TGCGCCAGCATCAGGGGCTATGGCGAGCAGTACTTC
17,TRBD1,TRBJ1-4,TRBV19,NA,CASRQTPRGLGNEKLFF,TGTGCCAGTAGGCAGACACCCAGGGGGCTGGGTAATGAAAAACTGTTTTTT
12,NA,TRBJ2-7,TRBV5-1,NA,CASSSAGYEQYF,TGCGCCAGCAGCTCGGCAGGGTACGAGCAGTACTTC
15,TRBD1,TRBJ1-2,TRBV6-6,few,CASSNSNRGGYGYTF,TGTGCCAGCAGTAACTCGAACAGGGGTGGCTATGGCTACACCTTC